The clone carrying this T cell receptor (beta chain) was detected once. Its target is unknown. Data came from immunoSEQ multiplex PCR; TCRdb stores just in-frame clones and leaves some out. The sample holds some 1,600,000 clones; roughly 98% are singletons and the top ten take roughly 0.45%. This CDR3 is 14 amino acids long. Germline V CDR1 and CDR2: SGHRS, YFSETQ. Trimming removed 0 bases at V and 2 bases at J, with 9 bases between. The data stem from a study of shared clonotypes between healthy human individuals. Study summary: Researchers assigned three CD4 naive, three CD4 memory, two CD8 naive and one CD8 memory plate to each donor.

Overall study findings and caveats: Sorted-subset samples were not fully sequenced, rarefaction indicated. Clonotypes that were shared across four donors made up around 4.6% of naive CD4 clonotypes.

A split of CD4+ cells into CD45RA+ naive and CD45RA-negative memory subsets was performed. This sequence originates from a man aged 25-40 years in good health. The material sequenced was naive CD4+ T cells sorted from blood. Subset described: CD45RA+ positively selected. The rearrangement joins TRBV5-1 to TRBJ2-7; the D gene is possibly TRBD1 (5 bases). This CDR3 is CASSLAVRAYEQYF. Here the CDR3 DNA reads TGCGCCAGCAGCTTGGCCGTCAGGGCCTACGAGCAGTACTTC.